The rows below give T cell receptor beta chains drawn from one sample of a study of cytomegalovirus exposure and HLA in healthy donors. The protocol was immunoSEQ multiplex PCR, while the TCRdb copy is restricted to in-frame clones and leaves out a portion. Among fewer than 350,000 clones listed, 88% were seen once. The specimen was PBMCs. The receptors stem from a woman under 30 in good health and CMV-seronegative. CDR3s include the opening cysteine and the closing phenylalanine or tryptophan. The order of the fields is J gene, D gene, V gene, clone size, CDR3 protein, CDR3 DNA. A D gene is named only where the DNA matches it firmly. Clone size is stated in some rows and not others, as once, few, many or a class when expanded.

J: TRBJ2-1; D: TRBD2; V: TRBV7-7; size: NA; CDR3: CASSPRLALYNEQFF; DNA: TGTGCCAGCAGCCCTCGACTAGCCCTATACAATGAGCAGTTCTTC
J: TRBJ1-4; D: NA; V: TRBV25-1; size: few; CDR3: CASSESTEQLEKLFF; DNA: TGTGCCAGCAGTGAATCTACGGAGCAACTTGAAAAACTGTTTTTT
J: TRBJ2-3; D: NA; V: TRBV6-6; size: NA; CDR3: CATVQGRAGTDTQYF; DNA: TGTGCCACAGTCCAGGGGAGGGCGGGCACAGATACGCAGTATTTT
J: TRBJ2-3; D: NA; V: TRBV6-5; size: NA; CDR3: CASSYFASSDTQYF; DNA: TGTGCCAGCAGTTACTTTGCTAGCTCAGATACGCAGTATTTT
J: TRBJ2-1; D: NA; V: TRBV10-1; size: NA; CDR3: CASSGPGEQFF; DNA: TGCGCCAGCAGTGGTCCGGGTGAGCAGTTCTTC
J: TRBJ2-5; D: TRBD1; V: TRBV5-6; size: NA; CDR3: CASSLQGLQETQYF; DNA: TGTGCCAGCAGTTTACAGGGGCTCCAAGAGACCCAGTACTTC
J: TRBJ2-1; D: TRBD2; V: TRBV14; size: NA; CDR3: CASSQFSGLAGVNEQFF; DNA: TGTGCCAGCAGCCAATTTTCGGGACTAGCGGGCGTGAATGAGCAGTTCTTC
J: TRBJ2-3; D: NA; V: TRBV5-1; size: NA; CDR3: CASSLLQEVTDTQYF; DNA: TGCGCCAGCAGTTTGCTTCAGGAGGTCACAGATACGCAGTATTTT
J: TRBJ2-7; D: NA; V: TRBV6-5; size: NA; CDR3: CASSKASRLSEQYF; DNA: TGTGCCAGCAGTAAGGCCAGCCGACTAAGTGAGCAGTACTTC
J: TRBJ2-5; D: TRBD2; V: TRBV15; size: NA; CDR3: CATRALAGAPLGAGGPGETQYF; DNA: TGTGCCACCAGGGCGCTGGCAGGGGCGCCATTAGGGGCGGGAGGGCCGGGGGAGACCCAGTACTTC
J: TRBJ2-7; D: TRBD2; V: TRBV5-4; size: NA; CDR3: CASSGRTSNYEQYF; DNA: TGTGCCAGCAGCGGCCGGACTAGCAACTACGAGCAGTACTTC
J: TRBJ2-1; D: TRBD2; V: TRBV28; size: NA; CDR3: CAGTPGLAGNDEQFF; DNA: TGTGCCGGCACCCCGGGACTAGCGGGAAACGATGAGCAGTTCTTC
J: TRBJ2-7; D: NA; V: TRBV11-3; size: NA; CDR3: CASSRDRSSYEQYF; DNA: TGTGCCAGCAGCCGAGACAGAAGCTCCTACGAGCAGTACTTC
J: TRBJ1-3; D: NA; V: TRBV6-5; size: NA; CDR3: CASYPSSGNTIYF; DNA: TGTGCCAGTTACCCCAGCTCTGGAAACACCATATATTTT
J: TRBJ2-5; D: NA; V: TRBV28; size: NA; CDR3: CASTGGAQETQYF; DNA: TGTGCCAGCACGGGGGGCGCCCAAGAGACCCAGTACTTC
J: TRBJ2-7; D: TRBD2; V: TRBV5-1; size: NA; CDR3: CASSFGGLNYEQYF; DNA: TGCGCCAGCAGCTTCGGGGGGTTGAACTACGAGCAGTACTTC
J: TRBJ1-1; D: NA; V: TRBV29-1; size: NA; CDR3: CSVGQANTEAFF; DNA: TGCAGCGTTGGTCAGGCTAACACTGAAGCTTTCTTT
J: TRBJ1-3; D: TRBD1; V: TRBV6-6; size: NA; CDR3: CASSQGVGNTIYF; DNA: TGTGCCAGCAGCCAGGGGGTTGGAAACACCATATATTTT
J: TRBJ2-3; D: NA; V: TRBV27; size: NA; CDR3: CASSRTVSASTDTQYF; DNA: TGTGCCAGCAGCCGAACCGTTAGCGCTAGCACAGATACGCAGTATTTT
J: TRBJ2-7; D: TRBD2; V: TRBV27; size: NA; CDR3: CASTRRGTSGRSYYEQYF; DNA: TGTGCCAGCACCAGAAGGGGGACTAGCGGGAGGTCGTACTACGAGCAGTACTTC
J: TRBJ2-3; D: TRBD1; V: TRBV19; size: NA; CDR3: CASSILGQVGTDTQYF; DNA: TGTGCCAGTAGTATTCTCGGACAGGTGGGCACAGATACGCAGTATTTT
J: TRBJ1-5; D: NA; V: TRBV27; size: NA; CDR3: CASKPDGAGGNQPQHF; DNA: TGTGCCAGCAAACCCGACGGGGCAGGAGGGAATCAGCCCCAGCATTTT
J: TRBJ1-2; D: NA; V: TRBV5-4; size: NA; CDR3: CASSGAGLLNYGYTF; DNA: TGTGCCAGCAGCGGAGCGGGACTGCTAAACTATGGCTACACCTTC
J: TRBJ1-6; D: NA; V: TRBV7-6; size: NA; CDR3: CASSLAGGSPLHF; DNA: TGTGCCAGCAGCTTGGCCGGCGGTTCACCCCTCCACTTT
J: TRBJ2-5; D: NA; V: TRBV7-3; size: NA; CDR3: CASSLGPGLFQETQYF; DNA: TGTGCCAGCAGCCTCGGCCCCGGACTCTTTCAAGAGACCCAGTACTTC
J: TRBJ2-7; D: NA; V: TRBV28; size: NA; CDR3: CASSPGEYIPHYEQYF; DNA: TGTGCCAGCTCCCCGGGGGAGTATATTCCCCACTACGAGCAGTACTTC
J: TRBJ1-1; D: TRBD1; V: TRBV10-3; size: few; CDR3: CAISPIQGADTEAFF; DNA: TGTGCCATCAGTCCTATACAGGGGGCGGACACTGAAGCTTTCTTT
J: TRBJ2-1; D: TRBD2; V: TRBV7-9; size: NA; CDR3: CASGPPGLAINEQFF; DNA: TGTGCCAGCGGTCCCCCGGGACTAGCGATTAATGAGCAGTTCTTC
J: TRBJ1-2; D: NA; V: TRBV19; size: NA; CDR3: CASSVRGYGYTF; DNA: TGTGCCAGTAGTGTCAGGGGCTATGGCTACACCTTC
J: TRBJ2-2; D: TRBD2; V: TRBV7-3; size: NA; CDR3: CASSSRASGRNTGELFF; DNA: TGTGCCAGCAGCTCAAGGGCTAGCGGGAGGAACACCGGGGAGCTGTTTTTT
J: TRBJ1-1; D: NA; V: TRBV9; size: NA; CDR3: CASKGMNTEAFF; DNA: TGTGCCAGCAAGGGGATGAACACTGAAGCTTTCTTT
J: TRBJ2-7; D: NA; V: TRBV5-1; size: NA; CDR3: CASSLVARSSYEQYF; DNA: TGCGCCAGCAGCTTGGTAGCTAGGAGCTCCTACGAGCAGTACTTC
J: TRBJ2-1; D: TRBD2; V: TRBV2; size: NA; CDR3: CASRPPGLAYNEQFF; DNA: TGTGCCAGCAGGCCACCGGGACTAGCTTACAATGAGCAGTTCTTC
J: TRBJ2-7; D: TRBD2; V: TRBV27; size: NA; CDR3: CASSNGLAGANEQYF; DNA: TGTGCCAGCAGTAACGGACTAGCGGGAGCGAACGAGCAGTACTTC
J: TRBJ2-7; D: TRBD1; V: TRBV18; size: NA; CDR3: CASSPPVGQGADEQYF; DNA: TGTGCCAGCTCACCACCGGTTGGGCAGGGGGCGGACGAGCAGTACTTC
J: TRBJ2-2; D: NA; V: TRBV7-7; size: once; CDR3: CASSLMRNTGELFF; DNA: TGTGCCAGCAGCTTAATGAGGAACACCGGGGAGCTGTTTTTT
J: TRBJ2-3; D: NA; V: TRBV11-2; size: NA; CDR3: CASSSPHTYTQYF; DNA: TGTGCCAGCAGCTCCCCTCACACGTATACGCAGTATTTT
J: TRBJ2-7; D: TRBD2; V: TRBV27; size: NA; CDR3: CASSFSGDYEQYF; DNA: TGTGCCAGCAGTTTTAGCGGGGACTACGAGCAGTACTTC
J: TRBJ2-1; D: NA; V: TRBV5-1; size: NA; CDR3: CASSLDVNEQFF; DNA: TGCGCCAGCAGCTTGGATGTAAATGAGCAGTTCTTC
J: TRBJ1-2; D: TRBD1; V: TRBV29-1; size: NA; CDR3: CSVAIPGQDYGYTF; DNA: TGCAGCGTTGCCATCCCAGGACAGGACTATGGCTACACCTTC
J: TRBJ2-1; D: NA; V: TRBV15; size: NA; CDR3: CATSREGLSSYNEQFF; DNA: TGTGCCACCAGCAGAGAGGGACTGTCCTCCTACAATGAGCAGTTCTTC
J: TRBJ1-5; D: NA; V: TRBV18; size: NA; CDR3: CASSPNEGSNQPQHF; DNA: TGTGCCAGCTCGCCGAACGAGGGATCCAATCAGCCCCAGCATTTT
J: TRBJ1-1; D: TRBD1; V: TRBV6-1; size: NA; CDR3: CASTMDRVLTEAFF; DNA: TGTGCCAGCACCATGGACAGGGTGCTCACTGAAGCTTTCTTT
J: TRBJ2-2; D: TRBD2; V: TRBV4-2; size: NA; CDR3: CASSPRLAGPGGGELFF; DNA: TGTGCCAGCAGCCCCAGACTAGCGGGACCTGGGGGCGGGGAGCTGTTTTTT